This passage covers 30 T cell receptor beta chains from one sample sequenced in a study of blood T cell repertoires in COVID-19. The method was immunoSEQ multiplex PCR; TCRdb's version includes in-frame clones alone and lacks a portion of them. The sample carries some 310,000 clones, roughly 90% recorded once. Material for sequencing was peripheral blood. Source of these receptors: a middle-aged woman with COVID-19, enrolled during active disease.

The rearrangement links TRBV3-1 (or the pseudogene TRBV3-2) to TRBJ2-7; 7 bases match TRBD1. CDR1 and CDR2 (germline): LGHDT, YNNKEL (reference sequence). Trimming cost V 5 bases and J 3 bases; bases outside gene matches: 7. CDR3 length: 14 residues. CDR3 DNA sequence: TGTGCCAGCAGCAACCGGGACAGAATCTACGAGCAGTACTTC. Protein: CASSNRDRIYEQYF.

V usage is TRBV7-8 and J usage is TRBJ1-1; no clear D. This CDR3 comprises 12 residues. The germline V and J ends were trimmed by 5 bases and 3 bases, with 7 bases remaining between them. In germline, CDR1 is SGHVS, CDR2 FQNEAQ. DNA for the CDR3: TGTGCCAGCAGCGCCGGGTACACTGAAGCTTTCTTT. It is translated as CASSAGYTEAFF.

This sequence joins TRBV4-3 and TRBJ1-1, with a weak D call TRBD1 (5 bases). The CDR3 runs 12 residues. The germline V gene has CDR1 LGHNA and CDR2 YSLEER. Trimming left V 5 bases short and J 1 base short, with 5 bases between. CDR3 sequence reads: CASSRGNTEAFF. The CDR3 DNA follows: TGCGCCAGCAGCAGGGGGAACACTGAAGCTTTCTTT.

The chain couples TRBV5-1 to TRBJ1-4, with TRBD1 matching 10 bases. V shed 3 bases and J 8 bases; nucleotides not matched to a gene: 7. Germline CDR1 and CDR2: SGHRS and YFSETQ. The CDR3 runs to 15 residues. CDR3: CASSYTTGGDEKLFF. DNA for the CDR3: TGCGCCAGCAGCTACACGACAGGGGGCGACGAAAAACTGTTTTTT. Variable domain in full (rest from reference TRBV5-1 and TRBJ1-4): KAGVTQTPRYLIKTRGQQVTLSCSPISGHRSVSWYQQTPGQGLQFLFEYFSETQRNKGNFPGRFSGRQFSNSRSEMNVSTLELGDSALYLCASSYTTGGDEKLFFGSGTQLSVL.

Worth noting for this clone: Other DNA sequences in the sample encode the same CDR3. The chain uses TRBV5-4 and TRBJ1-2; 8 nucleotides line up with TRBD1. The junction had 5 bases not matched to a gene; V was cut back by 4 bases and J by 3 bases. This CDR3 is built from 14 residues. Germline-derived CDR1 and CDR2 are SGHNT and YYREEE (reference sequence). CDR3 protein: CASSLGQGDYGYTF. For the CDR3, the DNA is TGTGCCAGCAGCCTAGGACAGGGCGACTATGGCTACACCTTC.

In this sample, this clone turned up a few times. The chain joins TRBV7-2 to TRBJ2-7; weak D call: TRBD2 (6 bases). In germline, CDR1 is SGHTA, CDR2 FQGNSA. Trimming cost V 5 bases and J 2 bases, with 16 bases left between them. This CDR3 comprises 15 residues. The CDR3 DNA sequence: TGTGCCAGCAGCCCACGGGGACTTCTTACCTACGAGCAGTACTTC. Residues: CASSPRGLLTYEQYF. The full variable domain, with the rest looked up from reference TRBV7-2 and TRBJ2-7, is GAGVSQSPSNKVTEKGKDVELRCDPISGHTALYWYRQSLGQGLEFLIYFQGNSAPDKSGLPSDRFSAERTGGSVSTLTIQRTQQEDSAVYLCASSPRGLLTYEQYFGPGTRLTVT.

On this clone itself: Different DNA sequences within this sample yield the same CDR3. The CDR3 loop is CSVEQGSYEQYF. In DNA form, the CDR3 reads TGCAGCGTTGAGCAGGGTTCCTACGAGCAGTACTTC. The V gene is TRBV29-1, the J gene TRBJ2-7; tentative D call: TRBD1 (5 bases). Trimming removed 3 bases from V and 1 base from J, with 7 bases in between. The CDR3 totals 12 residues. Looked up from germline, CDR1 is SQVTM and CDR2 is ANQGSEA.

The J gene is TRBJ2-2, the V gene TRBV29-1, with 9 bases fitting TRBD1. Germline CDR1 reads SQVTM; CDR2 reads ANQGSEA. Trimming took 6 bases from V and 4 from J; bases not matched to a gene: 9. CDR3 length: 15 residues. CDR3 in amino acids: CSVGTGGFGTGELFF. In nucleotides, the CDR3 is TGCAGCGTCGGTACAGGGGGCTTCGGCACCGGGGAGCTGTTTTTT.

V and J are TRBV4-2 and TRBJ1-4, with TRBD1 as a possible D gene (6 bases). Germline V CDR1 and CDR2: LGHNA, YNFKEQ. Trimming cost V 2 bases and J 3 bases, with 13 bases left between them. CDR3 size: 16 residues. The CDR3 loop reads CASSQSPQGSNEKLFF. The DNA of the CDR3 is TGTGCCAGCAGCCAATCCCCACAGGGTTCTAATGAAAAACTGTTTTTT.

The chain combines TRBV6-2 or TRBV6-3 with TRBJ2-7, with unresolved D. The V gene lost 4 bases and the J gene lost 3 bases, with 13 bases spanning the gap. CDR3 length: 14 amino acids. Germline assignment: CDR1 MNHEY and CDR2 SVGEGT. The CDR3 region is CASSLRLTFYEQYF. CDR3 in DNA: TGTGCCAGCAGTTTACGACTTACCTTCTACGAGCAGTACTTC.

The rearrangement joins TRBV19 to TRBJ1-2; 7 positions match TRBD1. J lost 4 bases, V lost 8 bases, and 19 bases had no gene match. The CDR3 covers 17 residues. Germline V lookup: CDR1 LNHDA, CDR2 SQIVND (reference sequence). The CDR3 DNA reads as TGTGCCAGTGGGCCAGGGGGGCCTTCCTCCTTTTTCTATGGCTACACCTTC. Its translation is CASGPGGPSSFFYGYTF. The whole variable domain, filled in from reference TRBV19 and TRBJ1-2, reads DGGITQSPKYLFRKEGQNVTLSCEQNLNHDAMYWYRQDPGQGLRLIYYSQIVNDFQKGDIAEGYSVSREKKESFPLTVTSAQKNPTAFYLCASGPGGPSSFFYGYTFGSGTRLTVV.

A word on this clone: Sequence at one end of the junction differs from germline and may be a read error. This sequence joins TRBV5-1 and TRBJ2-3; TRBD2 aligns across 8 bases. CDR3 length: 15 residues. The germline gives CDR1 SGHRS, CDR2 YFSETQ. The CDR3 sequence: CASSLGTSGTNTQYF. The CDR3 DNA reads as TGCGCCAGCAGCCTCGGGACTAGTGGCACAAATACGCAGTATTTT.

This chain joins TRBV7-9 and TRBJ2-1, with a possible D match to TRBD1 (6 bases). Germline values: CDR1 SEHNR, CDR2 FQNEAQ (reference sequence). The CDR3 length is 13 residues. The ends were cut back, 1 base at V and 10 bases at J, with 11 bases in the middle. CDR3 residues: CASSLEYRDEQFF. CDR3 coding DNA: TGTGCCAGCAGCTTAGAATACAGGGACGAGCAGTTCTTC.

This chain joins TRBV19 and TRBJ1-2; a weak D match, TRBD1 (5 bases). This CDR3 region has 13 residues. The V gene's germline CDR1 is LNHDA and CDR2 SQIVND (reference sequence). V dropped 3 bases and J dropped 4 bases, with 9 bases sitting between them. CDR3 DNA sequence: TGTGCCAGTAGTATCGGACAAACCTATGGCTACACCTTC. It translates to CASSIGQTYGYTF.

The chain has TRBV5-6 and TRBJ2-5; 9 bases agree with TRBD2. The V gene's germline CDR1 is SGHDT and CDR2 YYEEEE. V gave up 4 bases and J gave up 5 bases; unmatched junction bases: 9. The CDR3 is made up of 15 amino acids. This CDR3 reads CASSAGLATRETQYF. CDR3 DNA sequence: TGTGCCAGCAGCGCAGGACTAGCGACTCGGGAGACCCAGTACTTC.

The J gene is TRBJ1-4, the V gene TRBV9, with 8 bases aligning to TRBD1. This CDR3 is 17 amino acids long. With 4 bases clipped from V and 4 bases from J, the junction kept 12 bases outside the gene matches. Per the germline V gene, CDR1 is SGDLS and CDR2 is YYNGEE. The CDR3 protein is CASSTPGMDRDNEKLFF. The CDR3 bases are TGTGCCAGCAGCACCCCCGGCATGGACAGGGATAATGAAAAACTGTTTTTT.

The gene calls are TRBV7-3 and TRBJ1-1; TRBD1 aligns across 8 bases. CDR1 and CDR2 from the germline V gene are SGHTA and FQGTGA. This CDR3 spans 13 amino acids. Unmatched junction bases numbered 0, after V lost 5 bases and J lost 1 base. CDR3 DNA sequence: TGTGCCAGCAGCACAGGGGGGAACACTGAAGCTTTCTTT. It yields the protein CASSTGGNTEAFF.

This clone was recorded only once. The sample holds other DNA sequences that translate to the same CDR3. This chain connects TRBV5-1 to TRBJ2-3; 9 positions agree with TRBD1. The ends lost 0 bases at V and 1 base at J; junction bases unmatched: 0. Germline CDR1 is SGHRS and CDR2 is YFSETQ. The CDR3 is 15 amino acids. The CDR3 DNA follows: TGCGCCAGCAGCTTGGACAGGGGGCGCACAGATACGCAGTATTTT. This translates into CASSLDRGRTDTQYF.

Turning to this clone: Compared with germline, one end of the junction differs, possibly owing to a read error. This chain links TRBV12-3 or TRBV12-4 with TRBJ2-5; 9 nucleotides align to TRBD2. The length of the CDR3 is 13 residues. The CDR3 sequence: CASSVAGEGTQYF. The CDR3 DNA sequence: TGTGCCAGCAGTGTAGCGGGAGAGGGCACCCAGTACTTC.

Ten or more counts support this clone. CDR3 sequence (DNA): TGTGCCAGCAGTGAAGGGCGGCCAAATGACAATGAGCAGTTCTTC. Its protein is CASSEGRPNDNEQFF. V usage is TRBV2 and J usage is TRBJ2-1, with unresolved D. Germline CDR1 SNHLY, CDR2 FYNNEI. This CDR3 has 15 amino acids. Trimming left V 1 base short and J 5 bases short, with 12 bases between.

There are a few counts of this clone. The chain is built from TRBV2 and TRBJ1-1; D ambiguous. Trimming pared 4 bases from V and 4 bases from J, leaving 13 bases between. CDR1 and CDR2 (germline): SNHLY, FYNNEI. This CDR3 region has 14 residues. The CDR3: CASSGEGGITEAFF. Written as DNA, the CDR3 is TGTGCCAGCAGTGGGGAGGGAGGGATCACTGAAGCTTTCTTT.

This clone has a handful of counts. The chain couples TRBV6-5 to TRBJ1-4; D gene unclear. V lost 3 bases, J lost 3 bases, and 5 bases lay in between. The CDR3 is 13 residues long. The V gene's germline CDR1 is MNHEY and CDR2 SVGAGI. The CDR3 sequence: CASSYRPNEKLFF. The CDR3 coding sequence is TGTGCCAGCAGTTATCGTCCTAATGAAAAACTGTTTTTT.

The V and J genes are TRBV6-2 or TRBV6-3 and TRBJ1-1; possibly TRBD1 for D (6 bases). Trimming left V 2 bases short and J 11 bases short, with 12 bases between. CDR3 length: 12 residues. CDR1 MNHEY and CDR2 SVGEGT come from the germline V gene. The CDR3 sequence is CASSYREGVAFF. CDR3 DNA sequence: TGTGCCAGCAGTTACAGAGAGGGGGTGGCTTTCTTT.

This clone was found a few times. The rearrangement uses TRBV9 and TRBJ2-7; 13 positions agree with TRBD2. Losses at the gene ends were 4 bases for V and 2 bases for J; bases not matched to a gene: 15. Germline V lookup: CDR1 SGDLS, CDR2 YYNGEE. The CDR3 spans 19 residues. DNA for the CDR3: TGTGCCAGCAGCCCAAGAACCGGGACTAGCGGGGCGCTAGCCTACGAGCAGTACTTC. Its translation is CASSPRTGTSGALAYEQYF.

The CDR3 DNA sequence: TGTGCCAGCAGTGATTGGGGACAGGGGGTATATGGCTACACCTTC. Translation: CASSDWGQGVYGYTF. The rearrangement links TRBV6-1 to TRBJ1-2, with TRBD1 identical over 11 bases. Germline values: CDR1 MNHNS, CDR2 SASEGT. The CDR3 is 15 residues long. The ends lost 3 bases at V and 5 bases at J; junction bases unmatched: 5.

V and J are TRBV7-9 and TRBJ2-7; 7 nucleotides align to TRBD1. The CDR3 consists of 16 residues. V was pared by 5 bases and J by 3 bases, with 13 bases of the junction left unmatched. Germline CDR1 SEHNR, CDR2 FQNEAQ (reference sequence). CDR3 amino acids: CASSGRDSPTDYEQYF. DNA for the CDR3: TGTGCCAGCAGCGGCAGGGACAGTCCAACCGACTACGAGCAGTACTTC.

This chain uses TRBV19 with TRBJ1-2; TRBD1 matches at 8 bases. Looked up from germline, CDR1 is LNHDA and CDR2 is SQIVND (reference sequence). This CDR3 contains 15 residues. Trimming removed 1 base from V and 3 bases from J; junction bases left unmatched: 4. CDR3 region: CASSIGAGGHYGYTF. CDR3 nucleotides: TGTGCCAGTAGTATAGGGGCAGGGGGCCACTATGGCTACACCTTC. The complete variable domain, with remaining parts taken from reference TRBV19 and TRBJ1-2, reads DGGITQSPKYLFRKEGQNVTLSCEQNLNHDAMYWYRQDPGQGLRLIYYSQIVNDFQKGDIAEGYSVSREKKESFPLTVTSAQKNPTAFYLCASSIGAGGHYGYTFGSGTRLTVV.

The chain combines TRBV5-1 with TRBJ2-7; 8 nucleotides agree with TRBD1. The germline V gene has CDR1 SGHRS and CDR2 YFSETQ. This CDR3 region has 16 residues. With V trimmed by 1 base and J by 0 bases, 6 bases remained unmatched. The CDR3 bases are TGCGCCAGCAGCTTGCCAGGACAGGGTGTCTCCTACGAGCAGTACTTC. It yields the protein CASSLPGQGVSYEQYF.

This clone was detected once. This rearrangement joins TRBV2 to TRBJ2-2; no reliable D call. CDR1 is SNHLY, CDR2 FYNNEI, per germline. This CDR3 is 16 amino acids long. V shed 7 bases and J shed 0 bases, with 15 bases lying between them. The CDR3 protein is CASKSHSTANTGELFF. The CDR3, as DNA: TGTGCCAGCAAGTCTCACTCTACCGCGAACACCGGGGAGCTGTTTTTT.

CDR3 nucleotides: TGTGCCAGCAGTTACTCGAGGTCCCCCTCTAATCAGCCCCAGCATTTT. Translating gives CASSYSRSPSNQPQHF. The chain has TRBV6-6 and TRBJ1-5; no reliable D call. Germline V gene data show CDR1 as MNHNY and CDR2 as SVGAGI (reference sequence). The CDR3 is 16 residues long. Trimming removed 0 bases at V and 4 bases at J, with 13 bases between.